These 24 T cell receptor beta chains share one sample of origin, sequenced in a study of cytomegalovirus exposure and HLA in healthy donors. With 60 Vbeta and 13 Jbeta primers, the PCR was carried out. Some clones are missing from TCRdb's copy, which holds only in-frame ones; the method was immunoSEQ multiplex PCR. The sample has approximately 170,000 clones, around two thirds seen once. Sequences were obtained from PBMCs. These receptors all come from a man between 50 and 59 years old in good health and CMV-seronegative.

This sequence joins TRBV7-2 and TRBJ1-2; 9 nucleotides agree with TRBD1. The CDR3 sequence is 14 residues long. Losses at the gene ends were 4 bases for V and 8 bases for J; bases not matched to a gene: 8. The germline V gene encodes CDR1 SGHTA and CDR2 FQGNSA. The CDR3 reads CASSSPGTGGGYTF. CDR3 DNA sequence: TGTGCCAGCAGCTCACCGGGAACAGGGGGCGGCTACACCTTC.

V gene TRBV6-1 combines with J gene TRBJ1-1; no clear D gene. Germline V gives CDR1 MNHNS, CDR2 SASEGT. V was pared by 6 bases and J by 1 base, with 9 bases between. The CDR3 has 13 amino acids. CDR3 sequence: CASSLQPNTEAFF. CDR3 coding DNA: TGTGCCAGCAGCCTACAGCCGAACACTGAAGCTTTCTTT.

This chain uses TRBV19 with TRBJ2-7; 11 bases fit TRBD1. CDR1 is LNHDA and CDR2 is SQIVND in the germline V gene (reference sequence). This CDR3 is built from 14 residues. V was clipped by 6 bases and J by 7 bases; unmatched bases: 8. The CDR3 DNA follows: TGTGCCAGTAGCGGACAGGGGGCGTTTGAGGAGCAGTACTTC. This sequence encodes CASSGQGAFEEQYF.

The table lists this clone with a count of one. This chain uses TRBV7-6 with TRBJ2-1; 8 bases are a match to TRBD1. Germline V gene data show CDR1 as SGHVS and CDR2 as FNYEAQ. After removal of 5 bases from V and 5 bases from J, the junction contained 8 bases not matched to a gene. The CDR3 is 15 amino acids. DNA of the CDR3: TGTGCCAGCAGCATCGGAGGGACAGGAAACAATGAGCAGTTCTTC. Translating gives CASSIGGTGNNEQFF. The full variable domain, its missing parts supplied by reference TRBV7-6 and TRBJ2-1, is GAGVSQSPRYKVTKRGQDVALRCDPISGHVSLYWYRQALGQGPEFLTYFNYEAQQDKSGLPNDRFSAERPEGSISTLTIQRTEQRDSAMYRCASSIGGTGNNEQFFGPGTRLTVL.

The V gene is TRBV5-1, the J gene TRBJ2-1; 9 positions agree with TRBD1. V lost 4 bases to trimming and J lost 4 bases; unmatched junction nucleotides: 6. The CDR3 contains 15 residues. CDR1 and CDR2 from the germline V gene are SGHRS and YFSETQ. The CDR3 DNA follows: TGCGCCAGCAGCATGGACGGACAGGGGTACAATGAGCAGTTCTTC. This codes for CASSMDGQGYNEQFF.

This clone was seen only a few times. The CDR3 protein is CASSYIAGVNYEQYF. In DNA, the CDR3 is TGTGCCAGCAGTTATATAGCGGGGGTTAACTACGAGCAGTACTTC. V gene TRBV27 combines with J gene TRBJ2-7, with 9 bases fitting TRBD2. The germline V gene has CDR1 MNHEY and CDR2 SMNVEV (reference sequence). Trimming took 4 bases from V and 3 from J; bases not matched to a gene: 7. This CDR3 spans 15 amino acids.

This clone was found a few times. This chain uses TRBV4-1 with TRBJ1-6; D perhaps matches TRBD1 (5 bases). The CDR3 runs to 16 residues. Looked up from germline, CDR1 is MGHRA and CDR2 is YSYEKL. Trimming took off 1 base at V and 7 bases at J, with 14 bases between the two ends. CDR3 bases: TGCGCCAGCAGCCAAGTTCCGGCACAGGTCAATTCACCCCTCCACTTT. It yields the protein CASSQVPAQVNSPLHF.

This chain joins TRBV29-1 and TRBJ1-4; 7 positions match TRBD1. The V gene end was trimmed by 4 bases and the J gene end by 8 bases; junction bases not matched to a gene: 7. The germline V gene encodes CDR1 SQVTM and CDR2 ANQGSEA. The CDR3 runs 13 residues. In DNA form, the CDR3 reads TGCAGCGTTGCCCCAGGGGGAACGGAAAAACTGTTTTTT. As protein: CSVAPGGTEKLFF.

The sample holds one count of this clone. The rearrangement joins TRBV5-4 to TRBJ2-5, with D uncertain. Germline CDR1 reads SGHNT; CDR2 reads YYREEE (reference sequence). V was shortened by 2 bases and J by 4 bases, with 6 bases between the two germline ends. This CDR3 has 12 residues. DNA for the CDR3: TGTGCCAGCAGCTTCCTATCAGAGACCCAGTACTTC. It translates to CASSFLSETQYF.

The CDR3 DNA follows: TGTGCCAGCAGCCCTACGCTGTATAATTCACCCCTCCACTTT. Its translation: CASSPTLYNSPLHF. The chain carries TRBV5-4 and TRBJ1-6; no clear D. Germline CDR1 SGHNT, CDR2 YYREEE (reference sequence). V lost 4 bases and J 4 bases, leaving 9 bases between the germline ends. The CDR3 runs 14 residues. Full variable domain (outside the CDR3, taken from reference TRBV5-4 and TRBJ1-6): ETGVTQSPTHLIKTRGQQVTLRCSSQSGHNTVSWYQQALGQGPQFIFQYYREEENGRGNFPPRFSGLQFPNYSSELNVNALELDDSALYLCASSPTLYNSPLHFGNGTRLTVT.

CDR3 sequence (DNA): TGTGCCAGTAGTATAGGTCTCCCGGGGGGGAGCACAGATACGCAGTATTTT. Its translation is CASSIGLPGGSTDTQYF. The J gene is TRBJ2-3, the V gene TRBV19; TRBD2 matches at 8 bases. In germline, CDR1 is LNHDA, CDR2 SQIVND (reference sequence). V lost 1 base, J lost 0 bases, and 6 bases stayed unmatched. The CDR3 consists of 17 residues.

CDR3 sequence reads: CASSARDFNTEAFF. As DNA, the CDR3 is TGTGCCAGCAGCGCCCGGGACTTCAACACTGAAGCTTTCTTT. The chain carries TRBV7-8 and TRBJ1-1; D is possibly TRBD1 (5 bases). The CDR3 contains 14 residues. V shed 5 bases and J shed 2 bases, with 12 bases lying between them. Per germline, CDR1 SGHVS and CDR2 FQNEAQ.

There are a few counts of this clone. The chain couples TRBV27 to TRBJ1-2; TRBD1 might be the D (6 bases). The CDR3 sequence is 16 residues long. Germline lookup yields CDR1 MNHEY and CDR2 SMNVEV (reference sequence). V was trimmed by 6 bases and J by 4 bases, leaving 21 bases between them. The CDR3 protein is CASSLTPRTQGYGYTF. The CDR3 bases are TGTGCCAGCAGCCTTACCCCACGCACACAGGGCTATGGCTACACCTTC.

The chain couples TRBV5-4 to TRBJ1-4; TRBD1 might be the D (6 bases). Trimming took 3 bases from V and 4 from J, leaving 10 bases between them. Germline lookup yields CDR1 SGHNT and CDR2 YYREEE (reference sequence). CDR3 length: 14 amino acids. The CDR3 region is CASSSDSFNEKLFF. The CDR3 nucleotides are TGTGCCAGCAGCTCGGACAGTTTTAATGAAAAACTGTTTTTT.

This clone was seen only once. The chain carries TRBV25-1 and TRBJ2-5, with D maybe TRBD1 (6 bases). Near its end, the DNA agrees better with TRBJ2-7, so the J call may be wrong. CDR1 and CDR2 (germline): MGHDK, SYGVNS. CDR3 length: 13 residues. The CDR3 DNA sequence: TGTGCCAGCAGTGAACAGCAGGGGTACGAGCAGTACTTC. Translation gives CASSEQQGYEQYF.

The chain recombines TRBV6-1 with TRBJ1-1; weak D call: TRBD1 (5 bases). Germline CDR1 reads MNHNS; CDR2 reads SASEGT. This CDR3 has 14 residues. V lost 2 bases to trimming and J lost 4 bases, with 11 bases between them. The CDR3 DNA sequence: TGTGCCAGCAGTGAATCGGGGGGGGTCACTGAAGCTTTCTTT. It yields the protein CASSESGGVTEAFF.

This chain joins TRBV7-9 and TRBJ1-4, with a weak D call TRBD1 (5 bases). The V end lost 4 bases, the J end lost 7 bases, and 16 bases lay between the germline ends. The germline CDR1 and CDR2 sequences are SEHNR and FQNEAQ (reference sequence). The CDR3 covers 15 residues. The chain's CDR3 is CASSSGEGRVEKLFF. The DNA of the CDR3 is TGTGCCAGCAGCTCCGGAGAGGGGAGGGTTGAAAAACTGTTTTTT.

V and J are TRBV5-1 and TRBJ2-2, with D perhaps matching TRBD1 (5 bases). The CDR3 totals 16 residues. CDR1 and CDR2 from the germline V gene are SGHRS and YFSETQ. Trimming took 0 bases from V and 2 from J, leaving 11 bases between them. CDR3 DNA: TGCGCCAGCAGCTTGGAGGTGACAGTAAACACCGGGGAGCTGTTTTTT. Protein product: CASSLEVTVNTGELFF.

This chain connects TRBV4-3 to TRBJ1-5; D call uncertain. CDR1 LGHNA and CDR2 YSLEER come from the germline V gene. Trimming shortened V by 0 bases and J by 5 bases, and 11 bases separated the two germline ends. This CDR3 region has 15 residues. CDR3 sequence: CASSQDNGGDQPQHF. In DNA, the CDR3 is TGCGCCAGCAGCCAAGATAATGGAGGAGATCAGCCCCAGCATTTT.

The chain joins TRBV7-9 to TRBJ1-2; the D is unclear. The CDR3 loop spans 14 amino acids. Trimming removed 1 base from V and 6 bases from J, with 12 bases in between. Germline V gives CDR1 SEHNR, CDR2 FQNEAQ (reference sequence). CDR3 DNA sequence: TGTGCCAGCAGCTTAGACTCGAATTTGAATGGCTACACCTTC. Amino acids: CASSLDSNLNGYTF.

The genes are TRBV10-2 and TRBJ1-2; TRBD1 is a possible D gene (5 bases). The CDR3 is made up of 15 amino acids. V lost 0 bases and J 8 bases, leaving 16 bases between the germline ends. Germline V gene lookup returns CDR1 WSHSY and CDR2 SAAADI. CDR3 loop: CASSESPAGPGGYTF. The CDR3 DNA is TGCGCCAGCAGTGAGTCGCCCGCGGGGCCTGGCGGCTACACCTTC.

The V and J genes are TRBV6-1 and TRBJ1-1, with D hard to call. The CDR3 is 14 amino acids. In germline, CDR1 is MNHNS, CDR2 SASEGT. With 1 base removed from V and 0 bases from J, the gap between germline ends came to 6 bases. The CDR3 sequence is CASSEDYMNTEAFF. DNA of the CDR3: TGTGCCAGCAGTGAAGACTATATGAACACTGAAGCTTTCTTT.

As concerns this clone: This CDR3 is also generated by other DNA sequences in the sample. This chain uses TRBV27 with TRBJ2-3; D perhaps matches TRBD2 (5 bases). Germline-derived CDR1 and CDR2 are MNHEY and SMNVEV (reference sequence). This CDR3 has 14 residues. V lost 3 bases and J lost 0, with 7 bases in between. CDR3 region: CASSFTRSTDTQYF. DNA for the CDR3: TGTGCCAGCAGTTTTACTAGGAGCACAGATACGCAGTATTTT.

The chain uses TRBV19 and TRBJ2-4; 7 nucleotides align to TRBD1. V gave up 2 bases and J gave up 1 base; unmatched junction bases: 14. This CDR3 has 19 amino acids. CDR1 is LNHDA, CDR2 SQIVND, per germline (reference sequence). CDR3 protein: CASSIIRGQRFFAKNIQYF. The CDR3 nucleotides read TGTGCCAGTAGTATAATAAGGGGACAGCGGTTTTTCGCCAAAAACATTCAGTACTTC.